The present T cell receptor (beta chain) was sequenced within a study of blood T cell repertoires in COVID-19 (dated by TCRdb to 2020 to 2021). About the investigation overall: The collaborator samples originated in the United States, Italy and Spain and spanned the acute and convalescent phases of COVID-19. The prospective study material was composed of cDNA or gDNA derived from T cells, B-cell-depleted T cells, or PBMCs. Deeply sampled blood TCRbeta repertoires from subjects exposed to, actively infected with, or recovered from COVID-19 were included in the dataset. The repertoires were released in a freely available public database intended as a resource for research on the immune response to SARS-CoV-2. Samples came from the ongoing ImmuneRACE study (first 160 participants) plus 1,254 subjects from 6 global collaborators. A de-identified subject ID, COVID-19 status, age in years and sex were almost always included in the sample metadata. HLA class I and class II types, where available, came from metadata supplied by the sample provider rather than from assay-based typing.

Of note for this clone: It has no known antigen specificity. Qualities for individual bases were not recorded, and no much larger clone is one base off.

For this chain, trimming is 6 bases at the V end and 6 bases at the J end, and the number of junction bases without a gene match is 21. The germline V gene supplies CDR1 SQVTM and CDR2 ANQGSEA. The CDR3 has 18 amino acids, counting the end cysteine and phenylalanine. Left in the record is the CDR3 DNA by itself, 54 bases read in frame from the first base. Another Seattle source contributed samples from volunteer blood donors who had recovered from COVID-19. Each collaborating institution followed its own protocols to collect whole blood in K2EDTA tubes. For TCRbeta analysis, collaborators shipped samples in one of three forms: frozen whole blood, isolated PBMCs, or DNA extracted from either of those sample types. Findings and caveats that apply to the study as a whole: The amount of clinical and demographic metadata varied by source and participant and was provided uncurated.

TCRbeta CDR3 regions were amplified from genomic DNA using the immunoSEQ Assay, a bias-controlled multiplex PCR. The original pipeline was this. The number of nucleated cells in each sample was estimated from the amplification of reference gene primers within the assay. To quantify the absolute abundance of each unique TCRbeta CDR3 rearrangement, sequence reads were collapsed and filtered. For each sample, productive Simpson clonality was calculated as the square root of Simpson's diversity index over productive rearrangements. Held by TCRdb, this immuneACCESS table contains in-frame sequences only and omits some clones. Under half of the omission traces to an unresolved V gene where checked; the cause of the rest is unknown. V and J calls and clone size are given by that table; D and trimming were obtained from the DNA. The sample table lists 300,000 to 400,000 clones, roughly 89% of them with a count of one. The ten largest account for under 3.5% of the sample.

This TCR was sampled from a woman between 18 and 29 years old who had recovered from COVID-19. The sequenced sample was peripheral blood. The rearranged chain carries TRBV29-1 and TRBJ2-1; TRBD2 fits 9 bases in the junction. The DNA reads TGCAGCGTGGGAGGGTGGGGGACTACTAGCGGGTTCGCCAATGAGCAGTTCTTC. Its coded protein is CSVGGWGTTSGFANEQFF.